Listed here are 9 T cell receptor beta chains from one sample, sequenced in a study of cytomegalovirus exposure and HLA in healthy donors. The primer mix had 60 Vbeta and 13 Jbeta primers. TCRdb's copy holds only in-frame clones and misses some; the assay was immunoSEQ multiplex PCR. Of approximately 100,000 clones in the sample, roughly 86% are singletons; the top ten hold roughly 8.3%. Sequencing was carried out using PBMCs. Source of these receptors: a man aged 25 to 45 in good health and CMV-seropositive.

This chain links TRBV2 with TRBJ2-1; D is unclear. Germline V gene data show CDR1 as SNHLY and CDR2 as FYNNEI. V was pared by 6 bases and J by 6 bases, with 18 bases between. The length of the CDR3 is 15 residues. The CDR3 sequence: CASSLPGGRSNEQFF. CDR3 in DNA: TGTGCCAGCAGCCTCCCCGGCGGAAGGAGCAATGAGCAGTTCTTC.

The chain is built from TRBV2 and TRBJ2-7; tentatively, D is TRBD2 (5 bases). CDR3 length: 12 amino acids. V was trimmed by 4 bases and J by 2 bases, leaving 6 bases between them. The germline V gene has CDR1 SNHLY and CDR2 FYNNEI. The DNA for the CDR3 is TGTGCCAGCAGTGGGGAGACCTACGAGCAGTACTTC. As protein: CASSGETYEQYF.

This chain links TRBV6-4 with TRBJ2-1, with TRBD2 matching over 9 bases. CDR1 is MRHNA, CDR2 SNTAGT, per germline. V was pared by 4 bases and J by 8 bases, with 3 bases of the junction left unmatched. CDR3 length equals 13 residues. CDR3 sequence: CASSVAGGHEQFF. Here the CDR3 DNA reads TGTGCCAGCAGTGTCGCGGGAGGGCATGAGCAGTTCTTC.

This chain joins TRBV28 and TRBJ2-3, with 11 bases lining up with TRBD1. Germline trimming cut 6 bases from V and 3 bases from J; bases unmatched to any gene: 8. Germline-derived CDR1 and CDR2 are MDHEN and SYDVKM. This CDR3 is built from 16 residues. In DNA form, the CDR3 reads TGTGCCAGCAGCGACCGGACAGGGGGCGTAACAGATACGCAGTATTTT. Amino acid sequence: CASSDRTGGVTDTQYF.

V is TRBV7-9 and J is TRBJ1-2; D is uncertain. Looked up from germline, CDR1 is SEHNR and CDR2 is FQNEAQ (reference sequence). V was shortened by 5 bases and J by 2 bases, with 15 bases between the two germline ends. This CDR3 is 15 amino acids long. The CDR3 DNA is TGTGCCAGCAGCAACCCATTGCGGTGGAACTATGGCTACACCTTC. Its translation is CASSNPLRWNYGYTF.

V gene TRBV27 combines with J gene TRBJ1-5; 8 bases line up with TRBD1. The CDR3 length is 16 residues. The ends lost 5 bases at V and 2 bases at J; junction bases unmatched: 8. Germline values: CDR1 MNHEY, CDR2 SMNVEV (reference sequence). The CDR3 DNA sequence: TGTGCCAGCAGTGTAACAGGGGGAGATGGCAATCAGCCCCAGCATTTT. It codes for CASSVTGGDGNQPQHF.

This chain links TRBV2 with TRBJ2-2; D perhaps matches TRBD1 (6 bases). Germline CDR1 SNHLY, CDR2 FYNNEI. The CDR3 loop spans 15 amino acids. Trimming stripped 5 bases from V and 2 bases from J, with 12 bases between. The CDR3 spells CASSFWGRNTGELFF. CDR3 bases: TGTGCCAGCAGTTTTTGGGGGCGTAACACCGGGGAGCTGTTTTTT. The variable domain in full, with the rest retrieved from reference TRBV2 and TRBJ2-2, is EPEVTQTPSHQVTQMGQEVILRCVPISNHLYFYWYRQILGQKVEFLVSFYNNEISEKSEIFDDQFSVERPDGSNFTLKIRSTKLEDSAMYFCASSFWGRNTGELFFGEGSRLTVL.

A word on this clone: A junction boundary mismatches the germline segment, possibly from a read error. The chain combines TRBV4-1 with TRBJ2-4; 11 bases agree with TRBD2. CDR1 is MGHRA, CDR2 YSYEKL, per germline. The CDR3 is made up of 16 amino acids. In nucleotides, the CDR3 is TGCGCCAGCAGCCAAGGACTAGCGGGGTCCAAAAGCATTCAGTACTTC. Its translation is CASSQGLAGSKSIQYF.

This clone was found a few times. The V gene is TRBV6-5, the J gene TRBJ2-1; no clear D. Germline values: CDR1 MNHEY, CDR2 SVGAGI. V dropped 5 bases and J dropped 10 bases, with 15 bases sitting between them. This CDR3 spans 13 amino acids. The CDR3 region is CASSRAVPGEQFF. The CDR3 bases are TGTGCCAGCAGTCGCGCGGTACCCGGAGAGCAGTTCTTC.